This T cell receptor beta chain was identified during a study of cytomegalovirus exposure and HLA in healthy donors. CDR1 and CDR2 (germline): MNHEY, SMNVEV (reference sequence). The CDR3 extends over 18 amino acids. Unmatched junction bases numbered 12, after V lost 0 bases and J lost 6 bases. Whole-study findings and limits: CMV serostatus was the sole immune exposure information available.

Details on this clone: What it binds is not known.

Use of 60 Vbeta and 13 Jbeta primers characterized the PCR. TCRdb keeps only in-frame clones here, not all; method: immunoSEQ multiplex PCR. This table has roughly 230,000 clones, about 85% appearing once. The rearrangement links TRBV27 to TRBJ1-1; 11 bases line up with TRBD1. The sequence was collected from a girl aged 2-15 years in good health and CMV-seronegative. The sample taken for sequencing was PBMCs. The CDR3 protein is CASSLSYRGTGGRSEAFF. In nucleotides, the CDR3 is TGTGCCAGCAGTTTATCGTACCGTGGGACAGGGGGAAGGTCTGAAGCTTTCTTT.